The source of this T cell receptor beta chain is a study of blood T cells in healthy people across ages. Study at large: T cells yielded about one barcoded beta molecule per two cells through template switching.

With a J-beta primer mix and a sample-barcoded 5' primer, a second PCR ran about 7 to 12 cycles. CDR3-containing paired-end reads numbered at least 2.5 million in each sample. Via MiXCR, TCRdb re-called the 5' RACE reads, giving one row per CDR3 protein. The sample contains around 1.1 million distinct CDR3 sequences, around two fifths of which appear only once. Study-wide results and limits: As naive T cell percentage varied, TCR beta diversity correlated strongly with it. Conclusively comparing naive with antigen-experienced cells was impossible with unsorted PBMCs.

Regarding this clonotype: What it binds is unknown.

The sequenced sample consisted of blood. The receptor's source is a man younger than 30 in good health.

The CDR3 bases are TGTGCCAGCTCACCTTCGACAGGGACAAACTATGGCTACACCTTC. Translation: CASSPSTGTNYGYTF. The chain joins TRBV18 to TRBJ1-2, with 7 bases identical to TRBD1. Germline CDR1 is KGHSH and CDR2 is LQKENI. This CDR3 is 15 amino acids long. The ends lost 3 bases at V and 2 bases at J; junction bases unmatched: 6.